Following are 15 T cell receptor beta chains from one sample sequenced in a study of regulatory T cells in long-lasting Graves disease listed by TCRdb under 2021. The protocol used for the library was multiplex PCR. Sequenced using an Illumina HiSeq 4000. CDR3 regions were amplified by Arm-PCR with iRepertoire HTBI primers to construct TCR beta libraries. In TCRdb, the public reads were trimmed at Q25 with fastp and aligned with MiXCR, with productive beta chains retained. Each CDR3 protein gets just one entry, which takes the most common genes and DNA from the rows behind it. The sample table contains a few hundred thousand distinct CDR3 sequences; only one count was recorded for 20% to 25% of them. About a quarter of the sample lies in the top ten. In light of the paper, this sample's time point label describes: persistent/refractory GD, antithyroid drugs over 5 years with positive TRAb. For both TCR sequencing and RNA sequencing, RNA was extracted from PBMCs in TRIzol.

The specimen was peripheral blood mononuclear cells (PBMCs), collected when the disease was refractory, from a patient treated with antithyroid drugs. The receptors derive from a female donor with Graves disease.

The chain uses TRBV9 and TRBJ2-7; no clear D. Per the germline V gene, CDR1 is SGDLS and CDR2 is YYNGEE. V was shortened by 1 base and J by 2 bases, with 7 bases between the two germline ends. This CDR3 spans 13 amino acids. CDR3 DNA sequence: TGTGCCAGCAGCGTACCCTTTCCCTACGAGCAGTACTTC. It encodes CASSVPFPYEQYF.

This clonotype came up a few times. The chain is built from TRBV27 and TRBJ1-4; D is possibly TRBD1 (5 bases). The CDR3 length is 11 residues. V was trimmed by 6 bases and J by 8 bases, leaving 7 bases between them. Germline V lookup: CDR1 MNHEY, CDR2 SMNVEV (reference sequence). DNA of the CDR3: TGTGCCAGCAGGAAGGGGGAAAAACTGTTTTTT. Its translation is CASRKGEKLFF.

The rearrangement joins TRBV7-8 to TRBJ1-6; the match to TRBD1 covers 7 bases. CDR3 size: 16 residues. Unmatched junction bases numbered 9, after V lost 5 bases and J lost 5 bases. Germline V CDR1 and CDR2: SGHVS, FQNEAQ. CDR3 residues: CASSLNPGQNNSPLHF. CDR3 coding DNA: TGTGCCAGCAGCCTAAATCCGGGACAGAATAATTCACCCCTCCACTTT.

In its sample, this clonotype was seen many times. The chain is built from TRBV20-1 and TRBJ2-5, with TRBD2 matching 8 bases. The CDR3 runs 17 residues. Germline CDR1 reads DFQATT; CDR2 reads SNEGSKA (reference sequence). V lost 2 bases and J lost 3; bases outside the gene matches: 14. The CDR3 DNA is TGCAGTGCTAGACGATCATCGCACGGGAGGGCGAAAGAGACCCAGTACTTC. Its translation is CSARRSSHGRAKETQYF.

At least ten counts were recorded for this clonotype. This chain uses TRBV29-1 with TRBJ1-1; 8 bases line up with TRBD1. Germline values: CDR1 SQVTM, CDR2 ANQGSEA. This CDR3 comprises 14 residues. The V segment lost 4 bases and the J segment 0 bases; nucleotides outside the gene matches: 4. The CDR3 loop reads CSVAGTGLNTEAFF. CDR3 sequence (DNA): TGCAGCGTTGCCGGGACAGGACTGAACACTGAAGCTTTCTTT.

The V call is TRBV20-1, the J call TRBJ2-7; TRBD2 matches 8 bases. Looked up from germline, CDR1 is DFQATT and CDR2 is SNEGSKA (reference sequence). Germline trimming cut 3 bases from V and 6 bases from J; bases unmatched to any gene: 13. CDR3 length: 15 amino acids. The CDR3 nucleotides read TGCAGTGCTAGTACTCTAGCGGGCCCCGGGCGCGAGCAGTACTTC. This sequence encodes CSASTLAGPGREQYF.

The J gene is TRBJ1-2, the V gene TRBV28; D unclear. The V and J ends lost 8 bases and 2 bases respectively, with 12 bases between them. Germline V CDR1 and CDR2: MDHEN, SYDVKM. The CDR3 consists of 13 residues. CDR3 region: CASDVAGNYGYTF. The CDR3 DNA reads TGTGCCAGCGATGTAGCCGGAAACTATGGCTACACCTTC.

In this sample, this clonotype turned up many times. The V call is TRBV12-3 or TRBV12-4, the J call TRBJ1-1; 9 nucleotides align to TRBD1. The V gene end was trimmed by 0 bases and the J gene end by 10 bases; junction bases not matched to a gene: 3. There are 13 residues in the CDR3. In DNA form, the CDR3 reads TGTGCCAGCAGTTTAGCTACAGGGGGCAGAGCTTTCTTT. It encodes CASSLATGGRAFF.

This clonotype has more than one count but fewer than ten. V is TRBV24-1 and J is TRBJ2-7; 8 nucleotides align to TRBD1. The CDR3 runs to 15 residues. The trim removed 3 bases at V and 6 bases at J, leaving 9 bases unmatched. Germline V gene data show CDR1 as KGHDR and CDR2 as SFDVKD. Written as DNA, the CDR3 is TGTGCCACCAGTGATGCCGGGACAGGAGTGGGCGAGCAGTACTTC. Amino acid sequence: CATSDAGTGVGEQYF.

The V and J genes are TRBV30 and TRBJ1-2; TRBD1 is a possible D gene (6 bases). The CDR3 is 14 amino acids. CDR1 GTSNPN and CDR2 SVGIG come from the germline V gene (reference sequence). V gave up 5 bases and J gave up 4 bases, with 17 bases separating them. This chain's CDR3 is CAWGYSGVGYGYTF. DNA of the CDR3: TGTGCCTGGGGATATTCAGGGGTCGGCTATGGCTACACCTTC.

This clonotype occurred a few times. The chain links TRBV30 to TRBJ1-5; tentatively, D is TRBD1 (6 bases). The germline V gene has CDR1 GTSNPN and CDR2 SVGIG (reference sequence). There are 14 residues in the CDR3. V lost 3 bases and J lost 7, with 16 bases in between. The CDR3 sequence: CAWSVGGTGQPQHF. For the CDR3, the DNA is TGTGCCTGGAGCGTAGGGGGGACGGGGCAGCCCCAGCATTTT.

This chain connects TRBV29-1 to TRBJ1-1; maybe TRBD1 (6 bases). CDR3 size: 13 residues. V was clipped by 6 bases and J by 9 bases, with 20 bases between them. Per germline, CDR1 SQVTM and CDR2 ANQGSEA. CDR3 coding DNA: TGCAGCGTCGGATCTCAGGGGCATGGGCAAGCTTTCTTT. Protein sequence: CSVGSQGHGQAFF.

The CDR3 sequence is CASSDRQSLAGELFF. The CDR3 DNA reads as TGTGCCAGCAGCGACCGACAGTCTCTGGCCGGGGAGCTGTTTTTT. This chain connects TRBV12-3 or TRBV12-4 to TRBJ2-2; tentatively, D is TRBD1 (5 bases). Trimming took 6 bases from V and 6 from J, leaving 17 bases between them. The CDR3 covers 15 residues.

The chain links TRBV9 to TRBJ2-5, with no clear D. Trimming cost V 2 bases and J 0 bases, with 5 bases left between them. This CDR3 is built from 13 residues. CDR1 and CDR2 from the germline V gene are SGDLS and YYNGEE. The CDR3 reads CASSVRYQETQYF. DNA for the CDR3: TGTGCCAGCAGCGTCAGATACCAAGAGACCCAGTACTTC.

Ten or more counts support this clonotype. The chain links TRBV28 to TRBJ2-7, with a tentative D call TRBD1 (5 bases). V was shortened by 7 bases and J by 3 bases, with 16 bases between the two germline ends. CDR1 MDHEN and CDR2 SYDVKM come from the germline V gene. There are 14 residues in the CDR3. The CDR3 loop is CASTTNRIGYEQYF. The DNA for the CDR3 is TGTGCCAGCACCACCAACAGGATCGGCTACGAGCAGTACTTC.